This T cell receptor (beta chain) emerged from a study of blood T cells in healthy people across ages. Trimming stripped 10 bases from V and 3 bases from J, with 18 bases between. Germline V gene lookup returns CDR1 ENHRY and CDR2 SYGVKD. The CDR3 has 14 residues. Using a J-beta primer mix together with a sample-barcoded 5' primer, a second PCR was run for roughly 7 to 12 cycles. Unique molecular identifiers of 12 random nucleotides labeled each cDNA. All samples yielded 3 million or more CDR3-containing paired-end reads. Each CDR3 protein gets one entry after TCRdb re-called the 5' RACE reads with MiXCR. Of about 1.4 million distinct CDR3 sequences in the sample, around 59% were seen once.

The sample consisted of blood. The chain recombines TRBV10-3 with TRBJ1-1; TRBD1 might be the D (5 bases). This receptor was taken from a man aged 18-30 years in good health. CDR3 sequence: CASNPQGAYTEAFF. The CDR3 DNA reads TGTGCCAGTAACCCCCAGGGAGCGTACACTGAAGCTTTCTTT.